The following is a TCR gamma chain sequence with its context. CDR3 size: 12 residues. CDR1 and CDR2 (germline): GITISATS, ISYDGTV (reference sequence). The sample originates from a study of gamma-delta chains in newborns, infants, children. In the study overall: Microbial exposure reportedly drives polyclonal innate γδ T cell expansion after birth.

TCRdb re-analyzed the reads via CATT. The table includes 4,000 or so gamma-chain clones, over 60% detected once. This sequence was found in a child who was a newborn, infant or young child, either healthy, febrile or measles-vaccinated (not recorded which). The V gene is TRGV9; the J gene was not called. The sample was blood. CDR3 DNA: TGTGCCTTGGGGGAGGATTATTATAAGAAACTATTT. Encoded protein: CALGEDYYKKLF.